Below are 15 T cell receptor beta chains sequenced from a single sample in a study of OX40 agonist ivuxolimab in advanced cancers. Here immunoSEQ multiplex PCR was the method, and the copy in TCRdb shows in-frame clones only, minus some. The sample includes under 95,000 clones, around 88% of them seen just once. The source was CD4+ or CD8+ T cells sorted from blood, collected in a trial of the OX40 agonist ivuxolimab. The receptors were sampled from an adult with an advanced solid tumor such as melanoma, head and neck, liver or kidney cancer.

The chain recombines TRBV5-1 with TRBJ1-1, with D possibly TRBD1 on 5 matching bases. Germline values: CDR1 SGHRS, CDR2 YFSETQ. V lost 4 bases and J 5 bases, leaving 12 bases between the germline ends. The CDR3 loop spans 13 amino acids. The CDR3 spells CASSPYQGTEAFF. The CDR3 DNA reads as TGCGCCAGCAGCCCGTACCAGGGTACTGAAGCTTTCTTT.

The chain links TRBV27 to TRBJ1-1; TRBD1 might be the D (6 bases). CDR1 and CDR2 (germline): MNHEY, SMNVEV (reference sequence). CDR3 size: 13 residues. V lost 6 bases to trimming and J lost 0 bases, with 8 bases between them. CDR3 nucleotides: TGTGCCAGCAGGGGGACATTGAACACTGAAGCTTTCTTT. Translated: CASRGTLNTEAFF.

This chain uses TRBV6-5 with TRBJ2-7; perhaps D is TRBD1 or TRBD2 (7 bases each). The germline gives CDR1 MNHEY, CDR2 SVGAGI. The CDR3 has 15 residues. V was trimmed by 2 bases and J by 3 bases, leaving 14 bases between them. The CDR3 reads CASSYAQGGSYEQYF. CDR3 coding DNA: TGTGCCAGCAGTTACGCGCAGGGGGGGAGCTACGAGCAGTACTTC.

The V and J genes are TRBV5-1 and TRBJ1-4; 7 nucleotides line up with TRBD1. The CDR3 is 15 amino acids. Germline CDR1 and CDR2: SGHRS and YFSETQ. With 0 bases clipped from V and 3 bases from J, the junction kept 2 bases outside the gene matches. In DNA form, the CDR3 reads TGCGCCAGCAGCTTGGACGGGACAGCTAATGAAAAACTGTTTTTT. This encodes CASSLDGTANEKLFF.

V usage is TRBV4-1 and J usage is TRBJ2-7, with TRBD2 matching over 8 bases. V shed 2 bases, J shed 3 bases, and the junction held 9 bases outside the gene matches. Germline CDR1 MGHRA, CDR2 YSYEKL. The CDR3 runs to 16 residues. The CDR3: CASSQRLAGPVYEQYF. CDR3 DNA: TGCGCCAGCAGCCAACGCTTAGCGGGACCCGTCTACGAGCAGTACTTC.

The chain uses TRBV4-3 and TRBJ2-7; 8 positions match TRBD2. Germline trimming cut 2 bases from V and 4 bases from J; bases unmatched to any gene: 16. Germline V gives CDR1 LGHNA, CDR2 YSLEER. There are 18 residues in the CDR3. The CDR3: CASSQLGAGDGFEYEQYF. The CDR3 DNA is TGCGCCAGCAGCCAACTCGGAGCGGGAGATGGATTTGAATACGAGCAGTACTTC.

The V and J genes are TRBV4-1 and TRBJ2-7, with 8 bases that match TRBD2. CDR1 MGHRA and CDR2 YSYEKL come from the germline V gene. The CDR3 contains 17 residues. The V segment lost 0 bases and the J segment 0 bases; nucleotides outside the gene matches: 7. The CDR3 coding sequence is TGCGCCAGCAGCCAAGATCTGAAGCGGGGGAGCTCCTACGAGCAGTACTTC. This codes for CASSQDLKRGSSYEQYF.

About this clone: A junction end diverges from the germline sequence, so it may reflect a read error. This chain links TRBV11-2 with TRBJ2-1; D is unresolved. Per germline, CDR1 SGHAT and CDR2 FQNNGV. This CDR3 comprises 11 residues. The CDR3: CASSLEGWLIF. The CDR3 DNA follows: TGTGCCAGCAGCTTAGAGGGCTGGCTGATCTTC. The whole variable domain, remainder taken from reference TRBV11-2 and TRBJ2-1, is EAGVAQSPRYKIIEKRQSVAFWCNPISGHATLYWYQQILGQGPKLLIQFQNNGVVDDSQLPKDRFSAERLKGVDSTLKIQPAKLEDSAVYLCASSLEGWLIFGPGTRLTVL.

The CDR3 reads CASSEVLGLGGTGELFF. The CDR3 DNA reads TGTGCCAGCAGTGAAGTATTAGGTTTGGGAGGAACCGGGGAGCTGTTTTTT. The chain recombines TRBV6-1 with TRBJ2-2, with D possibly TRBD2 on 6 matching bases. CDR3 length: 17 residues. The germline V gene has CDR1 MNHNS and CDR2 SASEGT. V lost 1 base, J lost 5 bases, and 17 bases lay in between.

This clone was seen only once. The rearrangement uses TRBV4-2 and TRBJ2-7, with 7 bases fitting TRBD2. Germline lookup yields CDR1 LGHNA and CDR2 YNFKEQ. This CDR3 is built from 16 residues. J gave up 4 bases and V 0 bases, and 9 bases lay outside the gene matches. The CDR3, as DNA: TGTGCCAGCAGCCAAGATCGGTTTGGGGGGGGATACGAGCAGTACTTC. Translating it yields CASSQDRFGGGYEQYF.

On this clone itself: The germline gene is not matched at one end of the junction; a read error may be the cause. The rearrangement uses TRBV5-1 and TRBJ1-1; 9 nucleotides agree with TRBD1. The CDR3 is 12 amino acids. Germline loops: CDR1 SGHRS, CDR2 YFSETQ. CDR3 nucleotide sequence: TGCGCCAGCAGCTTAGTTAACAGGGGGCCCTTGTTT. Its protein product is CASSLVNRGPLF.

This clone occurred once. This chain uses TRBV7-2 with TRBJ1-5; no clear D gene. The V gene lost 2 bases and the J gene lost 7 bases, with 15 bases spanning the gap. CDR1 SGHTA and CDR2 FQGNSA come from the germline V gene. There are 15 residues in the CDR3. The CDR3 spells CASSLLTGAQQPQHF. CDR3 DNA sequence: TGTGCCAGCAGCTTACTTACTGGAGCCCAGCAGCCCCAGCATTTT.

This chain connects TRBV6-6 to TRBJ1-6, with a weak D call TRBD1 (6 bases). CDR1 MNHNY and CDR2 SVGAGI come from the germline V gene (reference sequence). The CDR3 length is 15 residues. Trimming removed 2 bases from V and 8 bases from J, with 13 bases in between. The CDR3 DNA sequence: TGTGCCAGCAGTTACAGGGGACAAAGAGATTCACCCCTCCACTTT. Its translation: CASSYRGQRDSPLHF.

The chain employs TRBV5-1 and TRBJ1-5; D remains ambiguous. The germline V gene encodes CDR1 SGHRS and CDR2 YFSETQ. V dropped 0 bases and J dropped 3 bases, with 4 bases sitting between them. The CDR3 consists of 13 residues. The CDR3 sequence is CASSLESNQPQHF. CDR3 nucleotide sequence: TGCGCCAGCAGCTTGGAGTCCAATCAGCCCCAGCATTTT.

This chain joins TRBV7-9 and TRBJ2-5, with D perhaps matching TRBD1 or TRBD2 (5 bases each). The germline V gene encodes CDR1 SEHNR and CDR2 FQNEAQ (reference sequence). V was shortened by 4 bases and J by 1 base, with 10 bases between the two germline ends. The CDR3 covers 14 residues. The CDR3 DNA is TGTGCCAGCAGCTCGGGACGGATCCAAGAGACCCAGTACTTC. Protein sequence: CASSSGRIQETQYF. The full variable domain, with the rest looked up from reference TRBV7-9 and TRBJ2-5, is DTGVSQNPRHKITKRGQNVTFRCDPISEHNRLYWYRQTLGQGPEFLTYFQNEAQLEKSRLLSDRFSAERPKGSFSTLEIQRTEQGDSAMYLCASSSGRIQETQYFGPGTRLLVL.